This T cell receptor (beta chain) was obtained from a study of blood T cell repertoires in COVID-19 (dated by TCRdb to 2020 to 2021). Describing the broader study: Samples from collaborators originated in the United States, Italy and Spain and spanned both the acute and convalescent phases of COVID-19. Where HLA class I and class II types were available, the types were taken from metadata supplied by the sample provider, not from assay-based typing. The samples were drawn from the first 160 participants of the ongoing ImmuneRACE study and from 1,254 subjects provided by 6 global collaborators. The sample metadata nearly always contained a de-identified subject ID, COVID-19 status, age in years and sex. The prospective study material was composed of cDNA or gDNA derived from T cells, B-cell-depleted T cells, or PBMCs. A freely available public database, intended as a resource for researchers studying the immune response to SARS-CoV-2, is where the repertoires were released. Deeply sampled blood TCRbeta repertoires from subjects exposed to, actively infected with, or recovered from COVID-19 were included in the dataset. Broad study findings and their caveats: The quantity of clinical and demographic metadata differed by source and by participant and was supplied without curation.

The V end gives up 7 bases and the J end 3 bases, leaving 4 bases in the junction not matched to a gene. The cysteine opens and the phenylalanine closes a CDR3 of 12 amino acids. The sequence is cut down to CDR3 DNA, 36 bases in frame from base 1. CDR1 and CDR2 were assigned from the germline V gene as SQVTM and ANQGSEA. The collaborating institutions used their own protocols to collect whole blood in K2EDTA tubes. For TCRbeta analysis, collaborators shipped samples in one of three forms: frozen whole blood, isolated PBMCs, or DNA extracted from either of those sample types. To note about this clone: No antigen is known for it. The input lacks base qualities; no much larger clone sits a single base away.

The immunoSEQ Assay, a bias-controlled multiplex PCR, was used to amplify TCRbeta CDR3 regions from genomic DNA. As for the authors' bioinformatics: Within the assay, amplification of reference gene primers was used to estimate how many nucleated cells each sample contained. Sequence reads were collapsed and filtered to measure the absolute abundance of every unique TCRbeta CDR3 rearrangement. For each sample, productive Simpson clonality was calculated as the square root of Simpson's diversity index over productive rearrangements. Not all clones reach the TCRdb copy of this immuneACCESS table, which keeps in-frame sequences only. Checked studies attribute under half of the gap to unresolved V genes and leave the rest unexplained. D and trimming were read from the DNA, whereas the V and J calls and clone size are those reported in that table. The sample contains some 280,000 clones, 85% of them found a single time. The ten largest clones add up to around 3.7% of the sample.

The chain is encoded by TRBV29-1 joined to TRBJ1-1, with TRBD1 matching 8 junction bases. The sequencing input was peripheral blood. This receptor was identified in a woman between 50 and 59 years old with active or convalescent COVID-19. CDR3 sequence: CSGLQGDTEAFF. Read as DNA, the sequence is TGCAGCGGGTTACAGGGGGACACTGAAGCTTTCTTT.